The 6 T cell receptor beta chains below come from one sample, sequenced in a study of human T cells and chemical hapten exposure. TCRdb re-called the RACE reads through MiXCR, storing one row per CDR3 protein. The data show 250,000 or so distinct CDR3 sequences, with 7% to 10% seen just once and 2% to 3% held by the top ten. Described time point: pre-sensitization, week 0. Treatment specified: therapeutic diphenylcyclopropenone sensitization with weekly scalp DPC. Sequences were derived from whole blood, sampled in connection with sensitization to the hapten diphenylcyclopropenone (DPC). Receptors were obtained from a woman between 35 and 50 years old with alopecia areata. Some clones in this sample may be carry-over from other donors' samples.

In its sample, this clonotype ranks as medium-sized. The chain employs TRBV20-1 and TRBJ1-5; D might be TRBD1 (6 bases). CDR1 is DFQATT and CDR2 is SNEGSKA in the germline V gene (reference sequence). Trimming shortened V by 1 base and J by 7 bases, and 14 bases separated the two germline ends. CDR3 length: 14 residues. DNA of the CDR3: TGCAGTGCTAGAGCCCAGGGGAAGTGGCAGCCCCAGCATTTT. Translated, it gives CSARAQGKWQPQHF.

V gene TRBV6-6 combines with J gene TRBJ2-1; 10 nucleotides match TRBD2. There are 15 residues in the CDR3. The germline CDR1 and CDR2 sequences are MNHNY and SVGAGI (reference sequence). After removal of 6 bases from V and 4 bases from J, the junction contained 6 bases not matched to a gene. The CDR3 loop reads CASSPPTSGYNEQFF. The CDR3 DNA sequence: TGTGCCAGCAGCCCCCCGACTAGCGGGTACAATGAGCAGTTCTTC.

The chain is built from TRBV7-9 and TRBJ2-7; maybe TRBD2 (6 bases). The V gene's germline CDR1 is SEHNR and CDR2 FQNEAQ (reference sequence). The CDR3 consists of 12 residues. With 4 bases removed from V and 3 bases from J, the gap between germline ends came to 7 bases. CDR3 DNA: TGTGCCAGCAGCTGGAGGGGCTACGAGCAGTACTTC. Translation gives CASSWRGYEQYF.

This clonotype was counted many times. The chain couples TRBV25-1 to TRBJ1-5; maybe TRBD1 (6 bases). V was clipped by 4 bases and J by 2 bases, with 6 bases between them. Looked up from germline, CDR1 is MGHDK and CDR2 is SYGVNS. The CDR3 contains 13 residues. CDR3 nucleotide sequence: TGTGCCAGCAGTGGACAGGGCAATCAGCCCCAGCATTTT. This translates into CASSGQGNQPQHF.

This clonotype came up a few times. The CDR3 here is CASSSDGRNTEAFF. The DNA for the CDR3 is TGCGCCAGCAGCTCTGACGGGCGAAACACTGAAGCTTTCTTT. The gene calls are TRBV5-1 and TRBJ1-1; D is undetermined. V was clipped by 3 bases and J by 2 bases, with 11 bases between them. CDR3 length equals 14 residues. Germline CDR1 SGHRS, CDR2 YFSETQ.

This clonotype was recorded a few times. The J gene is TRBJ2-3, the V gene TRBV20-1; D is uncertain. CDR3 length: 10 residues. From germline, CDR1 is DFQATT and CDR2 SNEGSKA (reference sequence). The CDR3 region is CSTLGDTQYF. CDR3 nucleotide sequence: TGCAGCACACTTGGGGATACGCAGTATTTT.